The clone carrying this TCR beta chain was observed many times. The CDR3 has 12 residues. Between the trimmed V and J ends, which lost 2 bases and 10 bases, there was a span of 10 bases. This specimen comes from a study of breast tumors, draining lymph nodes, adjacent tissues. Axillary draining lymph nodes of breast cancer patients supplied the node samples. Each CDR3 protein is one row after TCRdb ran MiXCR on the multiplex PCR reads. The table records around 130,000 distinct CDR3 sequences, about 30% of them present only once. This sequence was found in a female donor with breast cancer. Some clones in this sample may be carry-over from other donors' samples. The chain joins TRBV12-3 or TRBV12-4 to TRBJ2-3, with D possibly TRBD2 on 5 matching bases. Input material: axillary lymph node tissue. CDR3 in DNA: TGTGCCAGCAGTTTACTCGGGGTCTCGCAGTATTTT. Amino acid sequence: CASSLLGVSQYF.